This is a list of T cell receptor beta chains from one sample in a study of T-cell reconstitution after alpha-beta-depleted transplantation in children. Via MiXCR, TCRdb re-called the PCR reads, giving one row per CDR3 protein. The sample shows approximately 97,000 distinct CDR3 sequences, approximately 6% of them seen only once. This specimen was PBMCs, mostly from graft donor cells, taken 60 days after TCRalphabeta/CD19-depleted stem cell transplant. All receptors come from a female patient between 2 and 10 years old who had a stem cell transplant for Fanconi anemia, so the T cells may come from the graft donor. Both conserved end residues are part of each CDR3. D genes are given only for firm matches. Not all rows give a size; the values are once, few, many and, for expanded clones, a class.

D,J,size,V,DNA,CDR3
NA,TRBJ2-7,many,TRBV21-1,TGTGCCAGCAGCAAAGAACAAGGGAGACAGGGCGAGCAGTACTTC,CASSKEQGRQGEQYF
TRBD2,TRBJ2-3,once,TRBV12-3/TRBV12-4,TGTGCCAGCAGTTTACGGGGGGGCCCAGATACGCAGTATTTT,CASSLRGGPDTQYF
NA,TRBJ2-7,few,TRBV28,TGTGCCAGCAGTTTCAACTACGAGCAGTACTTC,CASSFNYEQYF
TRBD1,TRBJ2-7,NA,TRBV29-1,TGCAGCGCTAGGGGACAGGGAGGATTCTACGAGCAGTACTTC,CSARGQGGFYEQYF
NA,TRBJ2-7,many,TRBV7-8,TGTGCCAGCAGCCCTCGCCAGGGGAGGGGTTACGAGCAGTACTTC,CASSPRQGRGYEQYF
NA,TRBJ2-1,many,TRBV20-1,TGCAGTGCTACCCGACAGCTCTACAATGAGCAGTTCTTC,CSATRQLYNEQFF
TRBD2,TRBJ2-1,many,TRBV11-2,TGTGCCAGCAGCCCCCGTAGCGGGGGGGAGTACAATGAGCAGTTCTTC,CASSPRSGGEYNEQFF
TRBD1,TRBJ2-7,many,TRBV5-1,TGCGCCAGCAGCTTGGAAGGACAGGGGTTCTACGAGCAGTACTTC,CASSLEGQGFYEQYF
NA,TRBJ1-1,many,TRBV14,TGTGCCAGCAGCCAAGTCACAGGGACCGGTGGAGCTTTCTTT,CASSQVTGTGGAFF
TRBD1,TRBJ2-5,few,TRBV5-5,TGTGCCAGCAGCGTGTGGGACAGTCAAGAGACCCAGTACTTC,CASSVWDSQETQYF
NA,TRBJ2-1,many,TRBV5-1,TGCGCCAGCAGCTTGGTGTCCAATGAGCAGTTCTTC,CASSLVSNEQFF
NA,TRBJ2-7,few,TRBV18,TGTGCCAGCTCACCAAGTTCTATCCCCTACGAGCAGTACTTC,CASSPSSIPYEQYF
NA,TRBJ2-7,many,TRBV5-1,TGCGCCAGCAGCTTGGATGTAGTCGACGAGCAGTACTTC,CASSLDVVDEQYF
TRBD2,TRBJ2-7,few,TRBV6-1,TGTGCCAGCAGCAGAGGACTAGCGGGACTGGGGGAGCAGTACTTC,CASSRGLAGLGEQYF
NA,TRBJ2-7,many,TRBV7-9,TGTGCCAGCAGCTCAAGGGGGGGGCCCATCTACGAGCAGTACTTC,CASSSRGGPIYEQYF
TRBD1,TRBJ1-5,many,TRBV12-3/TRBV12-4,TGTGCCAGCAGTAACAGGGGTAGCAATCAGCCCCAGCATTTT,CASSNRGSNQPQHF
NA,TRBJ2-7,many,TRBV6-2/TRBV6-3,TGTGCCAGCAGTTCCATCGGACAGCCCTACGAGCAGTACTTC,CASSSIGQPYEQYF
NA,TRBJ1-3,NA,TRBV6-5,TGTGCCAGCAGTTACTCTCCAGGGCACTATGGAAACACCATATATTTT,CASSYSPGHYGNTIYF
TRBD2,TRBJ2-1,many,TRBV7-4,TGTGCCAGCAGCTCTATGGGACTAGCGGGAGCTGGGTCCTACAATGAGCAGTTCTTC,CASSSMGLAGAGSYNEQFF
NA,TRBJ1-1,many,TRBV5-1,TGCGCCAGCAGCTTGGGCGGCAGGGGAAACACTGAAGCTTTCTTT,CASSLGGRGNTEAFF
TRBD2,TRBJ2-5,NA,TRBV20-1,TGCAGTGCCTCGGGACTAGCGGGAGTACAGGAGACCCAGTACTTC,CSASGLAGVQETQYF
NA,TRBJ2-5,many,TRBV12-3/TRBV12-4,TGTGCCAGCGGTCAAGAGACCCAGTACTTC,CASGQETQYF
NA,TRBJ2-7,many,TRBV6-1,TGTGCCAGCGGGAACACCCCCTACGAGCAGTACTTC,CASGNTPYEQYF
TRBD2,TRBJ2-7,many,TRBV5-1,TGCGCCAGCAGCTTGCTAGCGGGGCCCTACGAGCAGTACTTC,CASSLLAGPYEQYF